These 18 T cell receptor beta chains came from one sample sequenced in a study of blood T cell repertoires in COVID-19. TCRdb keeps only in-frame clones here, not all; method: immunoSEQ multiplex PCR. The table records approximately 270,000 clones, 89% of them present only once. Sequencing was carried out using PBMCs or T cells enriched from blood (not recorded which). The receptors were gathered from a woman aged 60-75 years who had recovered from COVID-19.

The chain joins TRBV12-5 to TRBJ2-7, with 9 bases aligning to TRBD1. CDR3 size: 14 residues. Germline loops: CDR1 LGHNT, CDR2 FRNRAP. After removal of 4 bases from V and 3 bases from J, the junction contained 4 bases not matched to a gene. The CDR3 DNA sequence: TGTGCTAGTGGTTCCGGGACAGGGTACTACGAGCAGTACTTC. It yields the protein CASGSGTGYYEQYF.

This chain links TRBV28 with TRBJ2-5; 13 bases fit TRBD2. From germline, CDR1 is MDHEN and CDR2 SYDVKM. The CDR3 consists of 19 residues. J gave up 2 bases and V 4 bases, and 13 bases lay outside the gene matches. CDR3 amino acids: CASSSPYTSGRARQETQYF. The CDR3, as DNA: TGTGCCAGCAGTTCTCCTTATACTAGCGGGAGGGCCAGGCAAGAGACCCAGTACTTC.

The chain combines TRBV28 with TRBJ1-2; D gene uncertain. Germline-derived CDR1 and CDR2 are MDHEN and SYDVKM. This CDR3 comprises 13 residues. Between the trimmed V and J ends, which lost 7 bases and 8 bases, there was a span of 17 bases. CDR3 residues: CASINRSSGGYTF. In DNA, the CDR3 is TGTGCCAGCATCAACCGGAGCTCCGGGGGCTACACCTTC.

The rearrangement links TRBV10-1 to TRBJ2-1; 8 nucleotides align to TRBD2. The CDR3 covers 15 residues. Looked up from germline, CDR1 is WNHNN and CDR2 is SYGVQD (reference sequence). V was clipped by 6 bases and J by 5 bases; unmatched bases: 9. CDR3 DNA: TGCGCCAGCAGGGCCGGGAGGGGGGAGGACAATGAGCAGTTCTTC. Protein: CASRAGRGEDNEQFF.

This chain joins TRBV5-1 and TRBJ2-3; D unresolved. The CDR3 totals 13 residues. Trimming shortened V by 0 bases and J by 3 bases, and 5 bases separated the two germline ends. Germline V gives CDR1 SGHRS, CDR2 YFSETQ. The CDR3 DNA is TGCGCCAGCAGCTTGGCCCCAACAGATACGCAGTATTTT. It codes for CASSLAPTDTQYF.

This clone was counted a single time. The chain combines TRBV7-2 with TRBJ1-1; a weak D match, TRBD1 (5 bases). CDR1 and CDR2 (germline): SGHTA, FQGNSA. CDR3 length equals 16 residues. V lost 1 base and J lost 4, with 16 bases in between. CDR3 sequence (DNA): TGTGCCAGCAGCTTAGGCCCCCCGCAGGGTGGCACTGAAGCTTTCTTT. It specifies CASSLGPPQGGTEAFF.

This sequence joins TRBV19 and TRBJ2-2, with TRBD1 matching 8 bases. V dropped 3 bases and J dropped 6; count of bases not matched to a gene: 3. Germline-derived CDR1 and CDR2 are LNHDA and SQIVND (reference sequence). This CDR3 is built from 14 residues. For the CDR3, the DNA is TGTGCCAGTAGTATCGGGACAGGTCCCGGGGAGCTGTTTTTT. Its protein is CASSIGTGPGELFF.

The chain combines TRBV3-1 (or the pseudogene TRBV3-2) with TRBJ2-5; 8 bases line up with TRBD2. This CDR3 spans 13 amino acids. V lost 8 bases to trimming and J lost 2 bases; unmatched junction nucleotides: 4. From germline, CDR1 is LGHDT and CDR2 YNNKEL (reference sequence). CDR3 sequence reads: CASSGGAQETQYF. In DNA form, the CDR3 reads TGTGCCAGCTCCGGGGGGGCTCAAGAGACCCAGTACTTC.

V usage is TRBV28 and J usage is TRBJ1-5; perhaps TRBD1 as D (5 bases). CDR1 and CDR2 (germline): MDHEN, SYDVKM. V shed 4 bases and J shed 7 bases, with 17 bases lying between them. The CDR3 consists of 15 residues. CDR3 in DNA: TGTGCCAGCAGTTCGCGGCGGGGCAACGGGCAGCCCCAGCATTTT. It specifies CASSSRRGNGQPQHF.

This clone was picked up a small number of times. The V call is TRBV29-1, the J call TRBJ1-2; 11 positions match TRBD1. Germline V gene data show CDR1 as SQVTM and CDR2 as ANQGSEA. J lost 6 bases, V lost 7 bases, and 4 bases had no gene match. This CDR3 is built from 12 residues. CDR3 nucleotide sequence: TGCAGCGGAGGACAGGGGGCAAATGGCTACACCTTC. This translates into CSGGQGANGYTF. Full variable domain (rest looked up from reference TRBV29-1 and TRBJ1-2): SAVISQKPSRDICQRGTSLTIQCQVDSQVTMMFWYRQQPGQSLTLIATANQGSEATYESGFVIDKFPISRPNLTFSTLTVSNMSPEDSSIYLCSGGQGANGYTFGSGTRLTVV.

In this sample, this clone turned up once. As DNA, the CDR3 is TGTGCCAGCAGCTTCGGCCGGGGTACCTACGAGCAGTACTTC. This encodes CASSFGRGTYEQYF. The V and J genes are TRBV7-8 and TRBJ2-7, with D possibly TRBD2 on 5 matching bases. This CDR3 is 14 amino acids long. The V end lost 3 bases, the J end lost 2 bases, and 11 bases lay between the germline ends. Germline assignment: CDR1 SGHVS and CDR2 FQNEAQ.

V gene TRBV6-5 combines with J gene TRBJ2-7; 7 bases map to TRBD1. The V gene's germline CDR1 is MNHEY and CDR2 SVGAGI. The CDR3 runs to 15 residues. J was trimmed by 0 bases and V by 0 bases; bases with no gene match: 2. CDR3 coding DNA: TGTGCCAGCAGTTACTCTGGGACAGTCTCCTACGAGCAGTACTTC. Translating gives CASSYSGTVSYEQYF.

This chain joins TRBV5-1 and TRBJ2-3; 7 bases are a match to TRBD1. V gave up 3 bases and J gave up 1 base; unmatched junction bases: 5. The length of the CDR3 is 15 residues. Germline V gene data show CDR1 as SGHRS and CDR2 as YFSETQ. CDR3 DNA sequence: TGCGCCAGCAGCTACGGACAGGCAGGCACAGATACGCAGTATTTT. Encoded protein: CASSYGQAGTDTQYF.

The gene calls are TRBV7-8 and TRBJ2-7; 7 bases line up with TRBD1. CDR1 SGHVS and CDR2 FQNEAQ come from the germline V gene. Trimming at V came to 8 bases and at J to 4 bases, leaving 5 bases not matched to a gene. The CDR3 spans 12 residues. CDR3 DNA sequence: TGTGCCAGCGAGGGGGCGGAGTACGAGCAGTACTTC. Amino acids: CASEGAEYEQYF.

This chain joins TRBV6-5 and TRBJ2-1; the D is unclear. The CDR3 extends over 13 amino acids. V lost 2 bases, J lost 3 bases, and 5 bases lay in between. Per germline, CDR1 MNHEY and CDR2 SVGAGI. The DNA for the CDR3 is TGTGCCAGCAGTTACCGCGGCTACAATGAGCAGTTCTTC. This encodes CASSYRGYNEQFF.

The chain combines TRBV11-2 with TRBJ1-2; TRBD1 matches at 8 bases. This CDR3 spans 15 amino acids. V lost 8 bases, J lost 2 bases, and 10 bases stayed unmatched. Germline assignment: CDR1 SGHAT and CDR2 FQNNGV. The CDR3: CASPRGQGANYGYTF. DNA of the CDR3: TGTGCCAGCCCCCGTGGGCAGGGGGCGAACTATGGCTACACCTTC. Looking up the rest from reference TRBV11-2 and TRBJ1-2 gives the full variable domain: EAGVAQSPRYKIIEKRQSVAFWCNPISGHATLYWYQQILGQGPKLLIQFQNNGVVDDSQLPKDRFSAERLKGVDSTLKIQPAKLEDSAVYLCASPRGQGANYGYTFGSGTRLTVV.

The V gene is TRBV28, the J gene TRBJ1-6; 7 bases agree with TRBD1. The germline CDR1 and CDR2 sequences are MDHEN and SYDVKM. J lost 7 bases, V lost 8 bases, and 11 bases had no gene match. The CDR3 is 15 residues long. As DNA, the CDR3 is TGTGCCAGCCTTACCGGGACAGCCTTCAATTCACCCCTCCACTTT. It codes for CASLTGTAFNSPLHF. The full variable domain, rest sourced from reference TRBV28 and TRBJ1-6, is DVKVTQSSRYLVKRTGEKVFLECVQDMDHENMFWYRQDPGLGLRLIYFSYDVKMKEKGDIPEGYSVSREKKERFSLILESASTNQTSMYLCASLTGTAFNSPLHFGNGTRLTVT.

V gene TRBV27 combines with J gene TRBJ2-5; 8 positions match TRBD2. Germline V gene data show CDR1 as MNHEY and CDR2 as SMNVEV (reference sequence). This CDR3 is 14 amino acids long. V was clipped by 8 bases and J by 4 bases; unmatched bases: 9. CDR3 DNA sequence: TGTGCCAGCGCTATCGGGGGGGGCCGAGAGACCCAGTACTTC. Protein: CASAIGGGRETQYF.